Included here is one T cell receptor beta chain sequence, with context. As yet, its antigen is unknown. Time point reported: baseline, week 1 (first vaccination visit). The treatment denotes: pre-vaccination baseline after standard-of-care therapy. New astrocytomas of WHO grade 3 or 4 that were IDH1-mutant and ATRX-lost were found in the donors. TCRdb's copy holds only in-frame clones and misses some; the assay was immunoSEQ multiplex PCR. Of around 33,000 clones in the sample, 70% to 90% were seen once. The sample is drawn from a study of a mutant IDH1 vaccine in newly diagnosed glioma. The wider study: Most had both radiotherapy and temozolomide beforehand; others had only one. Study-wide points: Apparently unrelated to pseudoprogression were changes in the top peripheral T cell clonotypes. It was over 85% of patients that developed vaccine-induced immune responses.

Germline V gene sequence: CDR1 SQVTM, CDR2 ANQGSEA. The CDR3 contains 17 residues. Trimming took 4 bases from V and 0 from J; bases not matched to a gene: 7. The TCR comes from a woman aged 40 to 49 with glioma. The starting material was PBMCs, obtained from a glioma patient treated with radiotherapy, temozolomide or both. V usage is TRBV29-1 and J usage is TRBJ2-6, with TRBD2 matching over 9 bases. The CDR3 spells CSVAVLAGNSGANVLTF. The CDR3 coding sequence is TGCAGCGTTGCCGTGCTAGCGGGGAACTCTGGGGCCAACGTCCTGACTTTC.